The 30 T cell receptor beta chains given below trace back to one sample, sequenced in a study of T cell responses to AZD1222 COVID-19 vaccine. Data came from immunoSEQ multiplex PCR; TCRdb stores just in-frame clones and leaves some out. The sample shows around 130,000 clones, approximately 86% of them seen only once. Sequenced material: peripheral blood, taken 28 days after the second AZD1222 dose. These TCRs come from an adult who received the AZD1222 COVID-19 vaccine.

This chain links TRBV5-6 with TRBJ2-2, with D possibly matching TRBD2 (5 bases). The germline V gene encodes CDR1 SGHDT and CDR2 YYEEEE. V was cut by 3 bases and J by 6 bases, with 12 bases left in between. CDR3 length: 14 amino acids. CDR3 nucleotide sequence: TGTGCCAGCAGCTGGGAGTATCGCGCCGGGGAGCTGTTTTTT. It translates to CASSWEYRAGELFF.

J is TRBJ2-5 and V is TRBV29-1; D gene ambiguous. The V gene lost 7 bases and the J gene lost 4 bases, with 7 bases spanning the gap. Germline V gene lookup returns CDR1 SQVTM and CDR2 ANQGSEA. The CDR3 sequence is 10 residues long. DNA for the CDR3: TGCAGCGCAGAAAGAGAGACCCAGTACTTC. Translating gives CSAERETQYF.

This chain uses TRBV7-8 with TRBJ1-5; D gene unclear. This CDR3 contains 13 residues. V was trimmed by 0 bases and J by 4 bases, leaving 4 bases between them. Per germline, CDR1 SGHVS and CDR2 FQNEAQ. The CDR3 DNA sequence: TGTGCCAGCAGCTTAGCTGAGAATCAGCCCCAGCATTTT. Its protein is CASSLAENQPQHF.

The rearrangement uses TRBV7-9 and TRBJ1-2, with D possibly TRBD1 on 6 matching bases. The V gene's germline CDR1 is SEHNR and CDR2 FQNEAQ (reference sequence). The ends were cut back, 5 bases at V and 1 base at J, with 17 bases in the middle. The length of the CDR3 is 16 residues. The CDR3 bases are TGTGCCAGCAGCCCCCAGGGGCAGCTCTATAACTATGGCTACACCTTC. Residues: CASSPQGQLYNYGYTF.

The chain links TRBV6-2 or TRBV6-3 to TRBJ1-1; D not resolved. The germline CDR1 and CDR2 sequences are MNHEY and SVGEGT. The V gene lost 2 bases and the J gene lost 3 bases, with 4 bases spanning the gap. This CDR3 has 12 residues. The CDR3 nucleotides read TGTGCCAGCAGTTACCCGGACACTGAAGCTTTCTTT. This translates into CASSYPDTEAFF.

V and J are TRBV5-1 and TRBJ1-4, with D tentatively TRBD1 (5 bases). The CDR3 spans 15 residues. Trimming removed 0 bases from V and 2 bases from J, with 8 bases in between. The germline CDR1 and CDR2 sequences are SGHRS and YFSETQ. CDR3 bases: TGCGCCAGCAGCTTGGGAGGGGCGACTAATGAAAAACTGTTTTTT. As protein: CASSLGGATNEKLFF.

The rearrangement joins TRBV19 to TRBJ1-5; D is ambiguous. Trimming cost V 5 bases and J 6 bases, with 23 bases left between them. Looked up from germline, CDR1 is LNHDA and CDR2 is SQIVND (reference sequence). CDR3 size: 17 residues. This CDR3 reads CASSPTRGRWPLQPQHF. The CDR3 nucleotides are TGTGCCAGTAGTCCCACCCGGGGAAGGTGGCCCCTTCAGCCCCAGCATTTT.

The chain is built from TRBV5-1 and TRBJ1-2, with D tentatively TRBD1 (5 bases). CDR3 size: 14 residues. Germline assignment: CDR1 SGHRS and CDR2 YFSETQ. The V end was cut by 9 bases, the J end by 1 base, with 16 bases between. The CDR3 sequence: CATRRGGRNYGYTF. In DNA, the CDR3 is TGCGCCACCCGGCGGGGGGGACGTAACTATGGCTACACCTTC.

V is TRBV7-9 and J is TRBJ2-7; no reliable D call. The CDR3 length is 12 residues. Germline-derived CDR1 and CDR2 are SEHNR and FQNEAQ (reference sequence). Trimming took 6 bases from V and 2 from J, leaving 8 bases between them. CDR3 nucleotides: TGTGCCAGCAGTGGATCAGCCTACGAGCAGTACTTC. This gives the protein CASSGSAYEQYF.

The rearrangement joins TRBV7-6 to TRBJ2-5; either TRBD1 or TRBD2 may fit D (5 bases each). There are 15 residues in the CDR3. The germline V and J ends were trimmed by 0 bases and 1 base, with 9 bases remaining between them. Per the germline V gene, CDR1 is SGHVS and CDR2 is FNYEAQ. CDR3 DNA sequence: TGTGCCAGCAGCTTAGCTTACGGGACCCAAGAGACCCAGTACTTC. Protein: CASSLAYGTQETQYF.

V gene TRBV4-1 combines with J gene TRBJ2-7; TRBD2 matches 12 bases. The CDR3 sequence is 17 residues long. After removal of 0 bases from V and 5 bases from J, the junction contained 8 bases not matched to a gene. The germline V gene encodes CDR1 MGHRA and CDR2 YSYEKL. Here the CDR3 DNA reads TGCGCCAGCAGCCAAGACACCGGGACTAGCGGGTGGAACGAGCAGTACTTC. It specifies CASSQDTGTSGWNEQYF.

V and J are TRBV11-3 and TRBJ1-1; D is undetermined. The CDR3 sequence is 13 residues long. From germline, CDR1 is SGHNT and CDR2 YENEEA. Trimming removed 1 base at V and 8 bases at J, with 11 bases between. CDR3 in amino acids: CASSLGPEQEAFF. The CDR3 DNA is TGTGCCAGCAGCTTAGGACCGGAACAAGAAGCTTTCTTT.

The V and J genes are TRBV7-8 and TRBJ1-3; possible D gene TRBD1, 6 bases. CDR1 is SGHVS and CDR2 is FQNEAQ in the germline V gene. This CDR3 contains 15 residues. The V end was cut by 5 bases, the J end by 1 base, with 12 bases between. The CDR3 reads CASSQTGLSGNTIYF. Written as DNA, the CDR3 is TGTGCCAGCAGCCAGACAGGCCTTTCTGGAAACACCATATATTTT.

The V and J genes are TRBV18 and TRBJ1-3; TRBD1 matches 8 bases. J was trimmed by 3 bases and V by 5 bases; bases with no gene match: 9. This CDR3 spans 16 amino acids. Per germline, CDR1 KGHSH and CDR2 LQKENI. The CDR3 sequence: CASSAIQGGVGNTIYF. CDR3 bases: TGTGCCAGCTCAGCGATACAGGGGGGAGTTGGAAACACCATATATTTT.

The V and J genes are TRBV6-5 and TRBJ1-2; D is uncertain. Germline V gene data show CDR1 as MNHEY and CDR2 as SVGAGI. CDR3 length: 13 amino acids. Deletions cut 5 bases from V and 3 bases from J, with 10 bases between. Here the CDR3 DNA reads TGTGCCAGCAGTCACGAGGATTACTATGGCTACACCTTC. It codes for CASSHEDYYGYTF.

The count of this clone is one. The chain recombines TRBV28 with TRBJ2-1; 11 positions match TRBD1. Germline V lookup: CDR1 MDHEN, CDR2 SYDVKM. The V segment lost 5 bases and the J segment 3 bases; nucleotides outside the gene matches: 3. This CDR3 contains 15 residues. The CDR3 region is CASSPGTGGYNEQFF. Here the CDR3 DNA reads TGTGCCAGCAGTCCCGGGACAGGGGGCTACAATGAGCAGTTCTTC. Looking up the rest from reference TRBV28 and TRBJ2-1 gives the full variable domain: DVKVTQSSRYLVKRTGEKVFLECVQDMDHENMFWYRQDPGLGLRLIYFSYDVKMKEKGDIPEGYSVSREKKERFSLILESASTNQTSMYLCASSPGTGGYNEQFFGPGTRLTVL.

The J gene is TRBJ1-2, the V gene TRBV14; D is ambiguous. The CDR3 has 15 amino acids. The V end was cut by 3 bases, the J end by 8 bases, with 19 bases between. CDR1 and CDR2 (germline): SGHDN, FVKESK. CDR3 in DNA: TGTGCCAGCAGCCAGCGGACTGCCCCAGCCGGGGGCTACACCTTC. Protein product: CASSQRTAPAGGYTF.

The V gene is TRBV7-9, the J gene TRBJ2-2; either TRBD1 or TRBD2 may supply D (5 bases each). Per the germline V gene, CDR1 is SEHNR and CDR2 is FQNEAQ (reference sequence). Trimming removed 7 bases at V and 2 bases at J, with 11 bases between. This CDR3 contains 14 residues. The CDR3 bases are TGTGCCAGCACCTCGGGGCTCAACACCGGGGAGCTGTTTTTT. It yields the protein CASTSGLNTGELFF.

The rearrangement links TRBV19 to TRBJ1-1; D unclear. Germline V gives CDR1 LNHDA, CDR2 SQIVND (reference sequence). The CDR3 consists of 13 residues. The V and J ends lost 6 bases and 2 bases respectively, with 10 bases between them. For the CDR3, the DNA is TGTGCCAGTAGCGTTTCAGGAAACACTGAAGCTTTCTTT. It translates to CASSVSGNTEAFF.

The chain has TRBV11-2 and TRBJ1-4; D is possibly TRBD1 (5 bases). CDR3 length: 15 amino acids. V dropped 5 bases and J dropped 2 bases, with 12 bases sitting between them. CDR1 and CDR2 from the germline V gene are SGHAT and FQNNGV. In DNA, the CDR3 is TGTGCCAGCAGCCCCGCCGGGGGGACTAATGAAAAACTGTTTTTT. Protein: CASSPAGGTNEKLFF.

This clone was seen once. This chain joins TRBV28 and TRBJ1-2; possible D gene TRBD1, 5 bases. The length of the CDR3 is 13 residues. Looked up from germline, CDR1 is MDHEN and CDR2 is SYDVKM. Trimming left V 7 bases short and J 7 bases short, with 16 bases between. The DNA of the CDR3 is TGTGCCAGCACTAAGTTTGGCGGGGCTGGCTACACCTTC. It is translated as CASTKFGGAGYTF.

In this sample, this clone turned up a few times. The chain joins TRBV28 to TRBJ2-1, with D hard to call. In germline, CDR1 is MDHEN, CDR2 SYDVKM. The CDR3 has 13 amino acids. Trimming cost V 5 bases and J 5 bases, with 10 bases left between them. The CDR3 DNA sequence: TGTGCCAGCAGTCCCCCAGTCCACAATGAGCAGTTCTTC. This sequence encodes CASSPPVHNEQFF.

CDR3 sequence: CASSKGNEGQPQHF. Here the CDR3 DNA reads TGTGCCAGCAGCAAAGGAAACGAGGGTCAGCCCCAGCATTTT. V gene TRBV7-8 combines with J gene TRBJ1-5; no reliable D call. The CDR3 has 14 amino acids. Trimming removed 5 bases at V and 6 bases at J, with 14 bases between. Germline CDR1 SGHVS, CDR2 FQNEAQ.

The J gene is TRBJ2-7, the V gene TRBV24-1; TRBD1 matches at 10 bases. Germline CDR1 and CDR2: KGHDR and SFDVKD. The CDR3 covers 13 residues. With V trimmed by 7 bases and J by 5 bases, 4 bases remained unmatched. CDR3 region: CATRGQGNHEQYF. The CDR3 DNA follows: TGTGCCACCAGGGGACAGGGGAACCACGAGCAGTACTTC.

V and J are TRBV6-6 and TRBJ2-7, with 9 bases fitting TRBD1. With V trimmed by 4 bases and J by 7 bases, 8 bases remained unmatched. The CDR3 has 14 residues. CDR1 MNHNY and CDR2 SVGAGI come from the germline V gene (reference sequence). The CDR3 DNA follows: TGTGCCAGCAGTTCAGCCGGGACAGGGAAAGAGCAGTACTTC. Amino acid sequence: CASSSAGTGKEQYF.

The chain links TRBV7-3 to TRBJ2-3, with D uncertain. V lost 4 bases and J 1 base, leaving 12 bases between the germline ends. The germline CDR1 and CDR2 sequences are SGHTA and FQGTGA. The CDR3 is 15 residues long. For the CDR3, the DNA is TGTGCCAGCAGCTGGTCCGGGTTGGGCACAGATACGCAGTATTTT. Translation: CASSWSGLGTDTQYF. Using reference TRBV7-3 and TRBJ2-3 for the parts outside the CDR3, the full variable domain is GAGVSQTPSNKVTEKGKYVELRCDPISGHTALYWYRQSLGQGPEFLIYFQGTGAADDSGLPNDRFFAVRPEGSVSTLKIQRTERGDSAVYLCASSWSGLGTDTQYFGPGTRLTVL.

The V gene is TRBV7-3, the J gene TRBJ2-2, with D uncertain. Germline V gene sequence: CDR1 SGHTA, CDR2 FQGTGA. V was cut by 5 bases and J by 2 bases, with 9 bases left in between. This CDR3 has 14 amino acids. CDR3 sequence (DNA): TGTGCCAGCAGCCCCGCCGCTAACACCGGGGAGCTGTTTTTT. This codes for CASSPAANTGELFF.

The chain is built from TRBV4-3 and TRBJ2-3, with 8 bases aligning to TRBD1. The CDR3 is made up of 15 amino acids. The germline gives CDR1 LGHNA, CDR2 YSLEER. J was trimmed by 2 bases and V by 2 bases; bases with no gene match: 3. In DNA, the CDR3 is TGCGCCAGCAGCCAAATACAGGGGGTCACAGATACGCAGTATTTT. Translated: CASSQIQGVTDTQYF.

This rearrangement joins TRBV30 to TRBJ2-2; D is uncertain. This CDR3 region has 13 residues. V was cut by 0 bases and J by 3 bases, with 5 bases left in between. Per germline, CDR1 GTSNPN and CDR2 SVGIG (reference sequence). The CDR3 sequence is CAWSVVYTGELFF. As DNA, the CDR3 is TGTGCCTGGAGTGTAGTGTACACCGGGGAGCTGTTTTTT.

The CDR3 nucleotides are TGCGCCAGCAGCCAAGGGGGGATTCCCTACAATGAGCAGTTCTTC. This codes for CASSQGGIPYNEQFF. This chain uses TRBV4-1 with TRBJ2-1; perhaps D is TRBD1 or TRBD2 (5 bases each). The V end was cut by 1 base, the J end by 2 bases, with 9 bases between. CDR1 and CDR2 from the germline V gene are MGHRA and YSYEKL. CDR3 length: 15 residues.